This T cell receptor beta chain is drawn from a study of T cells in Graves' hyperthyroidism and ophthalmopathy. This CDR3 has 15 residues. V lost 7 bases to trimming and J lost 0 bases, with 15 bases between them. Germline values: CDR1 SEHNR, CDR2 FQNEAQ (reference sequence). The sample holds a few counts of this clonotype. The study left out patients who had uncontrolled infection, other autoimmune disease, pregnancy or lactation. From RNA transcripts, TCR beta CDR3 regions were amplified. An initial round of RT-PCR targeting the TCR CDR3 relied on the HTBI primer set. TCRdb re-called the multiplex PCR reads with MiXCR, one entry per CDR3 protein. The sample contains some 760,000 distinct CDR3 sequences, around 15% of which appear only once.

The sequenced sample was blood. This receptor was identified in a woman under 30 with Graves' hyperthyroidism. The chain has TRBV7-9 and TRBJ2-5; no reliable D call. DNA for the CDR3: TGTGCCAGCACCCCCCTTTTCGGGTACCAAGAGACCCAGTACTTC. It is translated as CASTPLFGYQETQYF.